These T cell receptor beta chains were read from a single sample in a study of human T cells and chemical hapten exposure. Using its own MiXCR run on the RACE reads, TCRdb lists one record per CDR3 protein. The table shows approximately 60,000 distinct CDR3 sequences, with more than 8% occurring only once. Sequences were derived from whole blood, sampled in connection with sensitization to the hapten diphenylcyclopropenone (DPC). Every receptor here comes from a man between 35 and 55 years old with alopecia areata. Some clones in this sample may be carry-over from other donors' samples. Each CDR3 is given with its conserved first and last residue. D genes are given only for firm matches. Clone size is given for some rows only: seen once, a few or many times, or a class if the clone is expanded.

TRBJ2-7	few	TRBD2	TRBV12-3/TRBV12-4	TGTGCCAGCAGTTTTAGGCCCCACACTAGCGGGAGTTACTACGAGCAGTACTTC	CASSFRPHTSGSYYEQYF
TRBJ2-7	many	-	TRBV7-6	TGTGCCAGCAGCTTAGCGGCCGGGGGGACAGGTACCTACGAGCAGTACTTC	CASSLAAGGTGTYEQYF
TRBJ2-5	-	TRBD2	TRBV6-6	TGTGCCAGCAGTACCTTCTTAGCGGGAGAGCGAGAGACCCAGTACTTC	CASSTFLAGERETQYF
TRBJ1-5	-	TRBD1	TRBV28	TGTGCCAGCAGTAGCCCGGACAGGATCAATCAGCCCCAGCATTTT	CASSSPDRINQPQHF
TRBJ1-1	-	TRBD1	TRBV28	TGTGCCAGCAGTTTAAGGACAGGCAAAAACACTGAAGCTTTCTTT	CASSLRTGKNTEAFF
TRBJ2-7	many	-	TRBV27	TGTGCCAGCAGTTTATCCCAAGCCTACGAGCAGTACTTC	CASSLSQAYEQYF
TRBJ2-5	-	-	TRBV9	TGTGCCAGCAGCGTAGCGGGCTGGGGGGAGACCCAGTACTTC	CASSVAGWGETQYF
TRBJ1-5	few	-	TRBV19	TGTGCCAGTAGTATAGGGGCAGGGGGCAATCAGCCCCAGCATTTT	CASSIGAGGNQPQHF
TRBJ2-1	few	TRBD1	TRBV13	TGTGCCAGCAGCTTAAATAGGGGGCAGATCAATGAGCAGTTCTTC	CASSLNRGQINEQFF
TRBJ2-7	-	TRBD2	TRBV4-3	TGCGCCAGCAGCCAAGATATGTCGGGAGGGGGTTTCTACGAGCAGTACTTC	CASSQDMSGGGFYEQYF
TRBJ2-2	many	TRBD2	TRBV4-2	TGTGCCAGCAGCCAGGCTAGCGGAGCGAACACCGGGGAGCTGTTTTTT	CASSQASGANTGELFF
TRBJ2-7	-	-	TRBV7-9	TGTGCCAGCAGCTTAGCAGGTGGAGGCGAGCAGTACTTC	CASSLAGGGEQYF
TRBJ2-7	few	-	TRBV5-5	TGTGCCAGCAGCTCCCCCAGCGGAAACTACGAGCAGTACTTC	CASSSPSGNYEQYF
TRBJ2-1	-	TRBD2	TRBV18	TGTGCCAGCTCACCGTCGACTAGCGGTCCCTACAATGAGCAGTTCTTC	CASSPSTSGPYNEQFF
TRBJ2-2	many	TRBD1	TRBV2	TGTGCCAGCCGGGACAGGGGGCCTTACACCGGGGAGCTGTTTTTT	CASRDRGPYTGELFF
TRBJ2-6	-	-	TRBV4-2	TGTGCCAGCAGCCAAGATGCGGGGTCCTCTGGGGCCAACGTCCTGACTTTC	CASSQDAGSSGANVLTF
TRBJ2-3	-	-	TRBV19	TGTGCCAGTAGTGAGGTCGGGTCGGGAGATACGCAGTATTTT	CASSEVGSGDTQYF
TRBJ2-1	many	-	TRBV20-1	TGCAGTGAGGGGGGTACTCTTAGCTCCTACAATGAGCAGTTCTTC	CSEGGTLSSYNEQFF
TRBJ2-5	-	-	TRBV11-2	TGTGCCAGCAGCCCACAGGGTCGGGAGACCCAGTACTTC	CASSPQGRETQYF
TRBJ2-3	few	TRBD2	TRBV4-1	TGCGCCAGCAGCCAAGCGGGAGGACTAGCGGGAGTAGATACGCAGTATTTT	CASSQAGGLAGVDTQYF
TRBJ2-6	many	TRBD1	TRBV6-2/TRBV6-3	TGTGCCAGCAGTTACCCTTGGGGGACAGAGAGCTCTGGGGCCAACGTCCTGACTTTC	CASSYPWGTESSGANVLTF
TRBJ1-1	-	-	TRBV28	TGTGCCAGCAGTTCGACAGGATGGAACACTGAAGCTTTCTTT	CASSSTGWNTEAFF
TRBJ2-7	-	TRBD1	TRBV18	TGTGCCAGCTCACCACGAGCGCTGGGACAGCAGTTTATCTCTCGATCCTACGAGCAGTACTTC	CASSPRALGQQFISRSYEQYF
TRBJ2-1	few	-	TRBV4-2	TGTGCCAGCAGCCAAGCCGAGCGGAATGAGCAGTTCTTC	CASSQAERNEQFF
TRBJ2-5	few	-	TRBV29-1	TGCAGCGTTCTAAGGGGCCGCGGGGCCCAGTACTTC	CSVLRGRGAQYF
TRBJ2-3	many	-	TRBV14	TGTGCCAGCAGCCAGCAGGTGGCAGATACGCAGTATTTT	CASSQQVADTQYF
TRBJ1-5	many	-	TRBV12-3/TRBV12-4	TGTGCCAGCAGTTTAGTGGCGGGTAGCAATCAGCCCCAGCATTTT	CASSLVAGSNQPQHF
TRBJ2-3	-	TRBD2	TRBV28	TGTGCCAGCAGTAAGTTGTCGGGACTAGCGGGACTCAGCACAGATACGCAGTATTTT	CASSKLSGLAGLSTDTQYF
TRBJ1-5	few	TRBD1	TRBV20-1	TGCAGTGCTAGAGACTGGACAGGACCTAATCAGCCCCAGCATTTT	CSARDWTGPNQPQHF
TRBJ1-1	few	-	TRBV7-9	TGTGCCAGCAGCTTCGGGGAGACTGAAGCTTTCTTT	CASSFGETEAFF
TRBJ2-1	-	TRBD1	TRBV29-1	TGCAGCGTCAAACGGACAGGGATGGAAAATGAGCAGTTCTTC	CSVKRTGMENEQFF
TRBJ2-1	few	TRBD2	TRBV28	TGTGCCAGCAGGACTAGCGGGAGGATCAATGAGCAGTTCTTC	CASRTSGRINEQFF
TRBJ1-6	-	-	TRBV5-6	TGTGCCAGCAGCTTGGGGTGGAATTCACCCCTCCACTTT	CASSLGWNSPLHF
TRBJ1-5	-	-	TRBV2	TGTGCCAGCAGTGAGTGGAGCGGGAGCAATCAGCCCCAGCATTTT	CASSEWSGSNQPQHF
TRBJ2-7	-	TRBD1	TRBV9	TGTGCCAGCAGCTCACAGGGGAACGAGCAGTACTTC	CASSSQGNEQYF
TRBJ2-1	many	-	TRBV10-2	TGCGCCAGTATAAGCGGCTCCTACAATGAGCAGTTCTTC	CASISGSYNEQFF
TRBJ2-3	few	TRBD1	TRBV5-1	TGCGCCAGCCGCCTACAGGGGGCAGGGGATACGCAGTATTTT	CASRLQGAGDTQYF
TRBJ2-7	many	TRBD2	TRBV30	TGTGCCTGGAGTGTAATCGGGGGGGCCTACGAGCAGTACTTC	CAWSVIGGAYEQYF
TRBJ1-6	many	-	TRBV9	TGTGCCAGCAGCGTAGATCGAGGGGCTACCTCACCCCTCCACTTT	CASSVDRGATSPLHF
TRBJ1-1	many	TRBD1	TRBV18	TGTGCCAGCTCACTGACAGGGAAGGCGAGCACTGAAGCTTTCTTT	CASSLTGKASTEAFF
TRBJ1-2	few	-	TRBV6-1	TGTGCCAGCAGTCGGACAGTGGGCTATGGCTACACCTTC	CASSRTVGYGYTF
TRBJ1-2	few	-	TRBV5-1	TGCGCCAGCAGCCCGCGGGACGGCGGAGGCTATGGCTACACCTTC	CASSPRDGGGYGYTF